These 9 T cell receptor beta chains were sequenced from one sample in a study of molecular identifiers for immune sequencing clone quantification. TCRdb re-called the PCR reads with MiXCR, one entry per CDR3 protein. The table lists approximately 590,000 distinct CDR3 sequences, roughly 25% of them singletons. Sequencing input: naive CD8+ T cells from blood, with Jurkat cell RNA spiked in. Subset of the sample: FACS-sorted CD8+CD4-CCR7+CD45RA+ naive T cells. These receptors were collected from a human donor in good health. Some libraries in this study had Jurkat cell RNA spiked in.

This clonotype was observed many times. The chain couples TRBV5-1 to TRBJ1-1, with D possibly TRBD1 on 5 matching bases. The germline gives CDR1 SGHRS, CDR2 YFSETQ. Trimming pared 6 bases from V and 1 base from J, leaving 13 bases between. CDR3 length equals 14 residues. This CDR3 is CASTSPGTNTEAFF. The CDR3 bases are TGCGCCAGCACGTCCCCAGGGACGAACACTGAAGCTTTCTTT.

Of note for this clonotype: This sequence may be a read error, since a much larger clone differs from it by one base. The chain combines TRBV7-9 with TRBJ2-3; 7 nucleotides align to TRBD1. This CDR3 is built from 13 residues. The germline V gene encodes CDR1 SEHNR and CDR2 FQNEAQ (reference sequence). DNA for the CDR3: TGTGCCGGCAGCAGCAGGGGGAGAGATACGCAGTATTTT. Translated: CAGSSRGRDTQYF.

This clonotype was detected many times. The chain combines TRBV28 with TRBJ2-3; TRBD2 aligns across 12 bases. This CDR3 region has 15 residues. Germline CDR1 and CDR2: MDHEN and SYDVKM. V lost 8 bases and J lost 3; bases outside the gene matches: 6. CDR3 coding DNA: TGTGCCAGCCTTGCTAGCGGGAGGGCTACAGATACGCAGTATTTT. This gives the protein CASLASGRATDTQYF. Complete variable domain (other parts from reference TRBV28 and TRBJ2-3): DVKVTQSSRYLVKRTGEKVFLECVQDMDHENMFWYRQDPGLGLRLIYFSYDVKMKEKGDIPEGYSVSREKKERFSLILESASTNQTSMYLCASLASGRATDTQYFGPGTRLTVL.

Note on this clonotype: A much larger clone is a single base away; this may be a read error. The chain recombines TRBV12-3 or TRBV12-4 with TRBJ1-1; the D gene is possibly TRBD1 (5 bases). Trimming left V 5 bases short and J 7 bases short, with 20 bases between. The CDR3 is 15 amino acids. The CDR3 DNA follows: TGTGCCAGCAGTACACGACGGGGGACCCTGGGTGAAGCTTTCTTT. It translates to CASSTRRGTLGEAFF.

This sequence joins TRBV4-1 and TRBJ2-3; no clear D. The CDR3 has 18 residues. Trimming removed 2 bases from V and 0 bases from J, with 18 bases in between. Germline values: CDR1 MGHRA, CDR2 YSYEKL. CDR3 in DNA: TGCGCCAGCAGCCAAATGTTTCCGGGCGGAACTAGCACAGATACGCAGTATTTT. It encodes CASSQMFPGGTSTDTQYF.

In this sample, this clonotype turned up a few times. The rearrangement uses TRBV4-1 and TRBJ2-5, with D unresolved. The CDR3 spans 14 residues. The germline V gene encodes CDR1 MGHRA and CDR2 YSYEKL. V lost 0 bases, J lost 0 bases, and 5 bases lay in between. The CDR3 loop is CASSQDRHQETQYF. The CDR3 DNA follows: TGCGCCAGCAGCCAAGACAGGCACCAAGAGACCCAGTACTTC.

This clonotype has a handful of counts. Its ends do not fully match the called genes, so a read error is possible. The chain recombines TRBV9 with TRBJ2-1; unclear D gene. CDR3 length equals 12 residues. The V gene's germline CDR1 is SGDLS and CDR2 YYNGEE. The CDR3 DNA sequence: TGTGCCAGCAGGGTAGGGTACAATGAGCAGTTCTTC. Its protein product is CASRVGYNEQFF. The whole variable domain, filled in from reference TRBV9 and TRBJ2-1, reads DSGVTQTPKHLITATGQRVTLRCSPRSGDLSVYWYQQSLDQGLQFLIQYYNGEERAKGNILERFSAQQFPDLHSELNLSSLELGDSALYFCASRVGYNEQFFGPGTRLTVL.

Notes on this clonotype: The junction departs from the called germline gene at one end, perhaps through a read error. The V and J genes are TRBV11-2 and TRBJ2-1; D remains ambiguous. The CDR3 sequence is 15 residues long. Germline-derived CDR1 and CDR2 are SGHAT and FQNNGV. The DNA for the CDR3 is TGTGACAGCAGCTTAATGGTAAGCTCCTACAATGAGCAGTTCTTC. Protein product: CDSSLMVSSYNEQFF.

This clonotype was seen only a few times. The CDR3 DNA sequence: TGCGCCAGCAGCCAAGATCTGGGGGGCCTTGGCGAGCAGTACTTC. Amino acids: CASSQDLGGLGEQYF. The V and J genes are TRBV4-1 and TRBJ2-7, with D perhaps matching TRBD1 or TRBD2 (6 bases each). Trimming removed 0 bases from V and 6 bases from J, with 15 bases in between. Germline CDR1 is MGHRA and CDR2 is YSYEKL. This CDR3 spans 15 amino acids.